This T cell receptor (beta chain) was observed in a study of cytomegalovirus exposure and HLA in healthy donors. Findings and limits, study-wide: In an earlier analysis, most TCR beta V segments were productive about 87% or about 30% of the time. A missense variant in DCLRE1C was later tied to TCR beta V- and J-gene trimming. Later analysis identified several of the most significant clusters that appeared linked to common viral pathogens.

With regard to this clone: No antigen is known for it.

The V gene end was trimmed by 3 bases and the J gene end by 0 bases; junction bases not matched to a gene: 5. CDR3 length equals 17 residues. From germline, CDR1 is PRHDT and CDR2 FYEKMQ (reference sequence). 13 Jbeta primers and 60 Vbeta primers were used for the PCR. The repertoire was sequenced with immunoSEQ multiplex PCR; TCRdb's copy has only in-frame clones and lacks some. The sample shows about 140,000 clones, more than 60% of them seen only once. At the time of sampling, donors were nominally healthy, though unrecorded immune exposures were likely. The sequenced sample was PBMCs. This sequence joins TRBV13 and TRBJ2-6, with 7 bases that match TRBD2. The sequence came from an older woman in good health and CMV-seronegative. The CDR3 nucleotides read TGTGCCAGCAGCTTTCCTAGCGGACCCTCTGGGGCCAACGTCCTGACTTTC. It codes for CASSFPSGPSGANVLTF.